Listed below are T cell receptor beta chains from one sample, sequenced in a study of intratumoral heterogeneity in liver cancer. Repertoires were generated with immunoSEQ multiplex PCR, while TCRdb's copy carries only in-frame clones and drops some. The data show 6,600 or so clones, around 60% seen once. The source material was tumor tissue, sampled before any cancer treatment. These receptors all come from a man aged 70 or older with hepatocellular carcinoma. The CDR3 runs from the conserved cysteine through the conserved F or W. D genes are given only for firm matches. Not all rows give a size; the values are once, few, many and, for expanded clones, a class.

TRBJ1-5 few 18 . TRBV21-1 CASSGCFPWGDSNQPQHF TGTGCCAGCAGCGGATGCTTCCCGTGGGGAGATAGCAATCAGCCCCAGCATTTT
TRBJ1-5 few 14 TRBD1 TRBV6-5 CASTPGQGRQPQHF TGTGCCAGCACTCCGGGACAGGGGCGTCAGCCCCAGCATTTT
TRBJ1-1 . 16 . TRBV6-6 CASRDPLGGAGTEAFF TGTGCCAGCAGGGACCCCTTGGGGGGCGCGGGCACTGAAGCTTTCTTT
TRBJ2-5 . 14 TRBD1 TRBV7-9 CASSSRTGAETQYF TGTGCCAGCAGCTCTAGGACAGGGGCAGAGACCCAGTACTTC
TRBJ1-2 medium-sized 15 TRBD1 TRBV28 CASSIGTGAFYGYTF TGTGCCAGCAGTATCGGGACAGGGGCTTTCTATGGCTACACCTTC
TRBJ1-6 once 16 . TRBV5-1 CASSLLGPIYNSPLHF TGCGCCAGCAGCTTGCTCGGGCCGATCTATAATTCACCCCTCCACTTT
TRBJ1-1 . 15 . TRBV5-8 CASSRRAGGWTEAFF TGTGCCAGCAGCCGGAGGGCGGGGGGTTGGACTGAAGCTTTCTTT
TRBJ2-1 . 15 . TRBV11-3 CASSLDLAVYNEQFF TGTGCCAGCAGCTTAGATCTTGCGGTTTACAATGAGCAGTTCTTC
TRBJ2-2 large 14 . TRBV10-1 CASSGTANTGELFF TGCGCCAGCAGCGGGACGGCGAACACCGGGGAGCTGTTTTTT
TRBJ2-1 . 15 . TRBV6-1 CASSEDSSSYNEQFF TGTGCCAGCAGCGAAGACAGCAGCTCCTACAATGAGCAGTTCTTC
TRBJ2-3 medium-sized 16 . TRBV4-3 CASSQFRGGSTDTQYF TGCGCCAGCAGCCAATTCCGGGGAGGAAGCACAGATACGCAGTATTTT
TRBJ1-2 . 13 . TRBV29-1 CSVGREVNYGYTF TGCAGCGTTGGCAGGGAGGTGAACTATGGCTACACCTTC
TRBJ2-1 . 19 . TRBV6-1 CASSDLLLVGGGRNNEQFF TGTGCCAGCAGTGACCTCCTTCTCGTAGGGGGGGGGCGGAACAATGAGCAGTTCTTC
TRBJ2-2 medium-sized 16 TRBD1 TRBV27 CASRSPGTVNTGELFF TGTGCCAGCAGATCCCCCGGGACAGTGAACACCGGGGAGCTGTTTTTT
TRBJ1-2 . 11 . TRBV28 CASTSRGGYTF TGTGCCAGCACCTCCCGGGGTGGCTACACCTTC
TRBJ1-5 . 12 . TRBV6-5 CASNKIGQPQHF TGTGCCAGCAATAAAATCGGCCAGCCCCAGCATTTT
TRBJ1-2 . 13 . TRBV7-2 CASTLGGNYGYTF TGTGCCAGCACCCTGGGGGGGAACTATGGCTACACCTTC
TRBJ1-6 . 14 TRBD1 TRBV6-5 CASSYAHRGGTLHF TGTGCCAGCAGTTACGCGCACAGGGGAGGGACCCTCCACTTT
TRBJ1-5 many 14 . TRBV27 CASSLVEGTQPQHF TGTGCCAGCAGTTTAGTCGAGGGGACTCAGCCCCAGCATTTT
TRBJ2-1 . 15 TRBD1 TRBV6-6 CASRDGQGSYNEQFF TGTGCCAGCAGGGATGGACAGGGATCCTACAATGAGCAGTTCTTC
TRBJ2-3 . 18 . TRBV28 CASSLLKGALGISDTQYF TGTGCCAGCAGTTTATTGAAAGGGGCATTAGGAATATCAGATACGCAGTATTTT
TRBJ2-1 . 14 . TRBV4-2 CASSQGGAGSEQFF TGTGCCAGCAGCCAAGGGGGGGCCGGAAGTGAGCAGTTCTTC
TRBJ2-1 . 11 . TRBV27 CASSLWGEQFF TGTGCCAGCAGTTTATGGGGTGAGCAGTTCTTC
TRBJ1-4 medium-sized 15 . TRBV5-1 CASSLTGRTNEKLFF TGCGCCAGCAGCCTTACAGGGAGAACTAATGAAAAACTGTTTTTT
TRBJ1-6 . 18 . TRBV1 CTSSQQAGRQEVNSPLHF TGCACCAGCAGCCAACAGGCGGGACGACAGGAGGTTAATTCACCCCTCCACTTT
TRBJ2-2 . 13 . TRBV2 CASSVFAAGELFF TGTGCCAGCAGTGTGTTCGCGGCCGGGGAGCTGTTTTTT
TRBJ2-3 few 18 TRBD2 TRBV6-4 CASSPFIGLAGVSDTQYF TGTGCCAGCAGTCCCTTTATAGGACTAGCGGGGGTGTCAGATACGCAGTATTTT
TRBJ1-2 . 15 . TRBV5-4 CASRDQQRNLYGYTF TGTGCCAGCAGAGATCAACAGCGAAACCTCTATGGCTACACCTTC
TRBJ1-3 . 14 TRBD1 TRBV9 CASSSTGDGNTIYF TGTGCCAGCAGCTCGACAGGGGACGGAAACACCATATATTTT
TRBJ1-1 . 14 . TRBV4-3 CASAPGGGHTEAFF TGCGCCAGCGCCCCCGGCGGGGGCCACACTGAAGCTTTCTTT
TRBJ2-7 . 12 . TRBV2 CAGKTDGYEQYF TGTGCCGGCAAGACAGATGGCTACGAGCAGTACTTC